The source of this TCR beta chain is a study of OX40 agonist ivuxolimab in advanced cancers. On the study more broadly: Males comprised 82.7% of the group, whose mean age was approximately 61 years (range 23 to 79). Patients with prior anti-PD-1, anti-PD-L1 or anti-CTLA-4 therapy were eligible; approximately 40% had some. Findings of the study overall: Low normalized T-cell clonal expansion also characterized some of the nonresponders.

V shed 2 bases and J shed 0 bases, with 13 bases lying between them. The germline V gene has CDR1 MDHEN and CDR2 SYDVKM. The CDR3 totals 17 residues. Profiling relied on immunoSEQ multiplex PCR, and the TCRdb table lists in-frame clones only, not all of them. The profile shows 35,000 to 45,000 clones, approximately 90% of them singletons. A remark on this clone: Antigen unknown.

The starting material was CD4+ or CD8+ T cells sorted from blood, obtained in a trial of the OX40 agonist ivuxolimab. The J gene is TRBJ2-2, the V gene TRBV28; D possibly corresponds to TRBD2 (6 bases). The sequence was obtained from an adult with an advanced solid tumor such as melanoma, head and neck, liver or kidney cancer. The CDR3 region has the DNA TGTGCCAGCAGTTTAAGTGTAGGCGGGGCGAACACCGGGGAGCTGTTTTTT. It yields the protein CASSLSVGGANTGELFF.